This TCR beta chain was observed in a study of T cells in Graves' hyperthyroidism and ophthalmopathy. TCR beta CDR3 regions were amplified from RNA. During a first-round RT-PCR of the TCR CDR3, the HTBI primer set was used. TCRdb called the multiplex PCR reads again in MiXCR, with one record for every CDR3 protein. The table includes about 610,000 distinct CDR3 sequences, roughly 14% detected once. V was trimmed by 7 bases and J by 11 bases, leaving 20 bases between them. Germline CDR1 MDHEN, CDR2 SYDVKM. CDR3 length: 13 residues. The chain carries TRBV28 and TRBJ2-5, with D maybe TRBD1 (6 bases). Sequenced material: blood. This receptor was obtained from a woman aged 40 to 55 with Graves' ophthalmopathy. The CDR3 protein is CASKGDKRDQQYF. The CDR3 region has the DNA TGTGCCAGCAAAGGGGACAAGAGGGACCAACAGTACTTC.